This TCR beta chain is drawn from a study of Graves' ophthalmopathy and Graves' hyperthyroidism. Amplification targeted the TCR beta CDR3 regions, with RNA transcripts as the source material. The library came from an HTBI-primed first-round RT-PCR and a second-round multiplex PCR. TCRdb fed the multiplex PCR reads into MiXCR, producing one record per CDR3 protein. Here the sample spans approximately 150,000 distinct CDR3 sequences, approximately 40% being singletons. Ophthalmopathy was moderately-to-severely active, CAS at least 3, NOSPECS at least 4, lasting under 3 months. It was on clinical symptoms, serum thyroxine, TRAb, thyroid ultrasound and orbital computed tomography that diagnosis relied. Germline V lookup: CDR1 DFQATT, CDR2 SNEGSKA (reference sequence). The CDR3 totals 15 residues. V lost 0 bases to trimming and J lost 5 bases; unmatched junction nucleotides: 7. For this clonotype: What it binds is not known.

Findings and caveats of the study: In predicting ophthalmopathy progression, the model reached about 69% sensitivity and roughly 74% specificity.

The source of this sequence is a man aged 30 to 39 with Graves' ophthalmopathy. The rearrangement joins TRBV20-1 to TRBJ1-5; TRBD1 matches 7 bases. Sample: peripheral blood. The CDR3 coding sequence is TGCAGTGCTAGAGAGGCGACAGGGTTGGATCAGCCCCAGCATTTT. This encodes CSAREATGLDQPQHF.